Shown below are 3 T cell receptor beta chains from a single sample sequenced in a study of blood T cell repertoires in COVID-19. Generated by immunoSEQ multiplex PCR, the TCRdb table keeps only in-frame clones and is missing some. The sample shows 100,000 to 150,000 clones, 86% of them seen only once. Input material: PBMCs or T cells enriched from blood (not recorded which). The receptors shown here come from a woman aged 50 to 60 who had recovered from COVID-19.

The CDR3 DNA is TGTGCCAGCAGCCTCAGCGGGGGGGCGGTCAATGAGCAGTTCTTC. This translates into CASSLSGGAVNEQFF. The J gene is TRBJ2-1, the V gene TRBV7-2, with TRBD2 matching over 10 bases. CDR3 size: 15 residues. The V gene end was trimmed by 5 bases and the J gene end by 6 bases; junction bases not matched to a gene: 7. Germline V gene lookup returns CDR1 SGHTA and CDR2 FQGNSA.

This rearrangement joins TRBV2 to TRBJ1-2; 8 bases are a match to TRBD1. This CDR3 contains 12 residues. The V gene's germline CDR1 is SNHLY and CDR2 FYNNEI. The junction had 2 bases not matched to a gene; V was cut back by 4 bases and J by 7 bases. CDR3 bases: TGTGCCAGCAGTGGGACAGGGTTTGGCTACACCTTC. This sequence encodes CASSGTGFGYTF.

The chain carries TRBV3-1 (or the pseudogene TRBV3-2) and TRBJ1-1; D is unresolved. This CDR3 is 15 amino acids long. The V and J ends lost 1 base and 4 bases respectively, with 13 bases between them. CDR1 is LGHDT, CDR2 YNNKEL, per germline (reference sequence). This chain's CDR3 is CASSQGGSFGTEAFF. The CDR3 region has the DNA TGTGCCAGCAGCCAAGGAGGCAGTTTTGGCACTGAAGCTTTCTTT.